Included here is one TCR beta chain sequence, with context. These data originate in a study of T cell responses to AZD1222 COVID-19 vaccine. There are 13 residues in the CDR3. Germline CDR1 and CDR2: LGHNA and YNFKEQ. V was shortened by 4 bases and J by 4 bases, with 11 bases between the two germline ends. This table comes from immunoSEQ multiplex PCR, and its TCRdb copy is limited to in-frame clones, with some not included. The sample gives some 79,000 clones, less than 85% of which show up once; approximately 47% is in the top ten. The sequences come from peripheral blood, collected 28 days after the second AZD1222 dose. The sequence was obtained from an adult who received the AZD1222 COVID-19 vaccine. V and J are TRBV4-2 and TRBJ2-7; the D call may be TRBD1 or TRBD2 (5 bases each). CDR3 sequence: CASSPGTRYEQYF. DNA for the CDR3: TGTGCCAGCAGCCCCGGGACCCGATACGAGCAGTACTTC.